The 6 T cell receptor beta chains listed next were all sequenced from one sample in a study of cytomegalovirus exposure and HLA in healthy donors. The PCR had 60 Vbeta and 13 Jbeta primers. Some clones are missing from TCRdb's copy, which holds only in-frame ones; the method was immunoSEQ multiplex PCR. The data show about 160,000 clones, about two thirds seen once. The sample comprised PBMCs. The receptor source for this set is a woman younger than 45 in good health and CMV-seronegative.

The chain couples TRBV7-2 to TRBJ2-1; D gene uncertain. The CDR3 consists of 15 residues. The ends were cut back, 4 bases at V and 0 bases at J, with 10 bases in the middle. Germline CDR1 and CDR2: SGHTA and FQGNSA. CDR3 residues: CASSSTSSSYNEQFF. CDR3 nucleotide sequence: TGTGCCAGCAGCTCGACTTCGAGCTCCTACAATGAGCAGTTCTTC.

The V and J genes are TRBV7-9 and TRBJ2-5, with D unclear. CDR3 size: 12 residues. Trimming removed 2 bases at V and 3 bases at J, with 4 bases between. Germline CDR1 SEHNR, CDR2 FQNEAQ (reference sequence). The CDR3 here is CASSLTEETQYF. The CDR3 region has the DNA TGTGCCAGCAGCTTAACAGAAGAGACCCAGTACTTC.

This clone was detected a few times. The genes are TRBV2 and TRBJ2-7; D not resolved. Trimming cost V 8 bases and J 0 bases, with 14 bases left between them. The CDR3 sequence is 14 residues long. Per the germline V gene, CDR1 is SNHLY and CDR2 is FYNNEI. CDR3 amino acids: CASSLRKSSYEQYF. CDR3 sequence (DNA): TGTGCCAGCTCTCTCAGGAAGAGCTCCTACGAGCAGTACTTC.

CDR3 DNA: TGTGCCAGCTTTGGGGGGAACACCATATATTTT. Its protein is CASFGGNTIYF. The V and J genes are TRBV2 and TRBJ1-3; TRBD1 is a possible D gene (5 bases). The CDR3 totals 11 residues. V was pared by 8 bases and J by 7 bases, with 9 bases between. Germline CDR1 and CDR2: SNHLY and FYNNEI.

V is TRBV10-3 and J is TRBJ2-7, with 9 bases lining up with TRBD1. CDR1 is ENHRY and CDR2 is SYGVKD in the germline V gene. This CDR3 spans 15 amino acids. Unmatched junction bases numbered 15, after V lost 11 bases and J lost 4 bases. As DNA, the CDR3 is TGTGCCTCAGGGTTAATGGGACAGGGACAATACGAGCAGTACTTC. The encoded protein is CASGLMGQGQYEQYF.

The rearrangement links TRBV6-1 to TRBJ2-5; no clear D. This CDR3 is 13 amino acids long. Per the germline V gene, CDR1 is MNHNS and CDR2 is SASEGT. V shed 4 bases and J shed 1 base, with 7 bases lying between them. CDR3 DNA sequence: TGTGCCAGCAGTGTTGACACCCAAGAGACCCAGTACTTC. Translating it yields CASSVDTQETQYF.